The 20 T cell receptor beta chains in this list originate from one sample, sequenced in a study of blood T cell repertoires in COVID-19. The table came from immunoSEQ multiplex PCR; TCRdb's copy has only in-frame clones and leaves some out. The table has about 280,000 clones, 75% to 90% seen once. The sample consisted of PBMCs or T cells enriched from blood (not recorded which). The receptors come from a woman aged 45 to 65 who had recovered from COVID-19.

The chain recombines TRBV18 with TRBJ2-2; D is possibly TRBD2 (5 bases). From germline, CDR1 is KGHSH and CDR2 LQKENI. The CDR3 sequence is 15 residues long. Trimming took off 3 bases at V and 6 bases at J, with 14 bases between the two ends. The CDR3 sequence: CASSPDLAGPGELFF. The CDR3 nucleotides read TGTGCCAGCTCACCGGATCTAGCCGGGCCCGGGGAGCTGTTTTTT. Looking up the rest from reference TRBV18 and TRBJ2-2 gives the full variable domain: NAGVMQNPRHLVRRRGQEARLRCSPMKGHSHVYWYRQLPEEGLKFMVYLQKENIIDESGMPKERFSAEFPKEGPSILRIQQVVRGDSAAYFCASSPDLAGPGELFFGEGSRLTVL.

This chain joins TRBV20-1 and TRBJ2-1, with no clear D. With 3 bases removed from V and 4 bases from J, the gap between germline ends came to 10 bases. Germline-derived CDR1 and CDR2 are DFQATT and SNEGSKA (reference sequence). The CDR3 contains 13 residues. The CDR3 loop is CSASFRRYNEQFF. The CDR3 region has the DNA TGCAGTGCTAGTTTCCGCAGATACAATGAGCAGTTCTTC.

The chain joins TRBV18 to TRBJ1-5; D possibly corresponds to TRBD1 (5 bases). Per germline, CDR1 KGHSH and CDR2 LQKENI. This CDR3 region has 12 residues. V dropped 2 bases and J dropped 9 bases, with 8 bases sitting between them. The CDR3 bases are TGTGCCAGCTCACCAGGGACTTTGCCCCAGCATTTT. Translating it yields CASSPGTLPQHF.

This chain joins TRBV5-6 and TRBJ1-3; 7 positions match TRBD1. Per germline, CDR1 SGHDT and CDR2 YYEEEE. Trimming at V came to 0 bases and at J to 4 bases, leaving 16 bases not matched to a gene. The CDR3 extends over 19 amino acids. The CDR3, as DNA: TGTGCCAGCAGCTTGGTTATGGCAGGGGGGCTTCGAAGCGGAAACACCATATATTTT. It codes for CASSLVMAGGLRSGNTIYF.

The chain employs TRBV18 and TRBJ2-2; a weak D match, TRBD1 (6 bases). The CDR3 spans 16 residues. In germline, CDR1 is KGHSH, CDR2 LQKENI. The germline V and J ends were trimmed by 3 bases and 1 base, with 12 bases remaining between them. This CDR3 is CASSPLTGLNTGELFF. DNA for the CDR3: TGTGCCAGCTCACCCCTGACAGGCTTGAACACCGGGGAGCTGTTTTTT.

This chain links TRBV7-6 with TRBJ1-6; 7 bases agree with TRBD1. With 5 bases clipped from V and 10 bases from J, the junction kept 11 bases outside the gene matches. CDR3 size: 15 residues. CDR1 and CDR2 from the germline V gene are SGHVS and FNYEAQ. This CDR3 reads CASSISTGVASPLHF. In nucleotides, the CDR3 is TGTGCCAGCAGCATATCAACAGGGGTGGCCTCACCCCTCCACTTT.

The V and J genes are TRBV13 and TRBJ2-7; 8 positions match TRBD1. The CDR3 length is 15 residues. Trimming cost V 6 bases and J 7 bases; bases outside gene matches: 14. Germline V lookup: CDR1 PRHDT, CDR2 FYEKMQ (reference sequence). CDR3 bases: TGTGCCAGCAGTTGGGCGGGCAGGGGGCTTCGGGAGCAGTACTTC. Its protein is CASSWAGRGLREQYF.

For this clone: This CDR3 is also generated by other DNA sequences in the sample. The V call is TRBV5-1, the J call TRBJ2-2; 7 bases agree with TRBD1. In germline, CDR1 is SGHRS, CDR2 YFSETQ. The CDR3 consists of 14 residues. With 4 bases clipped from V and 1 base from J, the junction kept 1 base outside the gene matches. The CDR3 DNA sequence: TGCGCCAGCAGCCGACAGGGGAACACCGGGGAGCTGTTTTTT. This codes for CASSRQGNTGELFF.

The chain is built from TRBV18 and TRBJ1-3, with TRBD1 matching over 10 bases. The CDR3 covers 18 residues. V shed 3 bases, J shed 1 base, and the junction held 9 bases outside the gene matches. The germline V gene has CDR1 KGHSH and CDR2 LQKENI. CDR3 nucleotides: TGTGCCAGCTCACCGATCCGGGACAGGGGAAGTTCTGGAAACACCATATATTTT. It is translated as CASSPIRDRGSSGNTIYF.

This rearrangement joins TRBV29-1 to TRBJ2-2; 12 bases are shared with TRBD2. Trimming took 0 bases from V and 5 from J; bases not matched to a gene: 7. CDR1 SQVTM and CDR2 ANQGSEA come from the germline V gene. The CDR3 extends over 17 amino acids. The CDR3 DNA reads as TGCAGCGTTGAAGACCCCCTAGCGGGAGGGCCGACCGGGGAGCTGTTTTTT. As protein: CSVEDPLAGGPTGELFF.

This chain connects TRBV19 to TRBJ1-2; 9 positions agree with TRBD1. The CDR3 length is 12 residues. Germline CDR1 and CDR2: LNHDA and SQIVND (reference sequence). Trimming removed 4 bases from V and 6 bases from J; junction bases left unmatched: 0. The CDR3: CASSRTGDGYTF. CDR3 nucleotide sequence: TGTGCCAGTAGTAGGACAGGGGATGGCTACACCTTC.

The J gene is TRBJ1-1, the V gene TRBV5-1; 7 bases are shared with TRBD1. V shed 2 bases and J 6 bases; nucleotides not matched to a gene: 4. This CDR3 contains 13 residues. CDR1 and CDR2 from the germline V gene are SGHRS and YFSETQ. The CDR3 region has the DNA TGCGCCAGCAGCTTCAGGGGGTCCTCTGAAGCTTTCTTT. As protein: CASSFRGSSEAFF.

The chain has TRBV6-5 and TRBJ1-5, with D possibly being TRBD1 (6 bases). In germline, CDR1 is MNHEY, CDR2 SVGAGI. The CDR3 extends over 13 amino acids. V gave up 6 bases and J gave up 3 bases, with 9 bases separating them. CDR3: CASSRDNNQPQHF. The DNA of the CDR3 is TGTGCCAGCAGCCGGGACAACAATCAGCCCCAGCATTTT.

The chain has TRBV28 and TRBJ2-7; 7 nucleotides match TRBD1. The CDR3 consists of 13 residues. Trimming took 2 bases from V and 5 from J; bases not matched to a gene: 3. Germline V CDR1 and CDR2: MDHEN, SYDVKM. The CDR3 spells CASSLNRGHEQYF. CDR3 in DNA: TGTGCCAGCAGTTTAAACAGGGGCCACGAGCAGTACTTC.

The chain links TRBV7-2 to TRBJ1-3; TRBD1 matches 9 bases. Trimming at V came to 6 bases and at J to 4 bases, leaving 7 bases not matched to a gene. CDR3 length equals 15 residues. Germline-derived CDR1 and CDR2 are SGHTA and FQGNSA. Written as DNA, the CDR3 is TGTGCCAGCAGAAGGACAGGGGATGCCGGAAACACCATATATTTT. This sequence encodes CASRRTGDAGNTIYF. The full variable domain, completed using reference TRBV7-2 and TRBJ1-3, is GAGVSQSPSNKVTEKGKDVELRCDPISGHTALYWYRQSLGQGLEFLIYFQGNSAPDKSGLPSDRFSAERTGGSVSTLTIQRTQQEDSAVYLCASRRTGDAGNTIYFGEGSWLTVV.

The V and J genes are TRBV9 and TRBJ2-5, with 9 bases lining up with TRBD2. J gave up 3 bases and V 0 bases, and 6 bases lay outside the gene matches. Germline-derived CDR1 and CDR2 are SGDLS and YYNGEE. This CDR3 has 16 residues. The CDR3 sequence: CASSVGLASGEETQYF. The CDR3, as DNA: TGTGCCAGCAGCGTAGGGTTAGCTAGCGGGGAAGAGACCCAGTACTTC.

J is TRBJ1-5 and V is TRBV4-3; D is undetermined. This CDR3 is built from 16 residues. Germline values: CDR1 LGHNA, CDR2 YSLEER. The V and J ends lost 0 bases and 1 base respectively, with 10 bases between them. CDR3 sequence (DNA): TGCGCCAGCAGCCAAGACTTCGGGATCAGCAATCAGCCCCAGCATTTT. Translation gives CASSQDFGISNQPQHF.

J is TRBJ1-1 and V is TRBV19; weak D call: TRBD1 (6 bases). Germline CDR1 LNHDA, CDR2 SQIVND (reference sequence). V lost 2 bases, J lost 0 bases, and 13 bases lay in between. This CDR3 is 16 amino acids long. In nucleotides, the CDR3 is TGTGCCAGTAGTATATTACCGGGACAAATGAACACTGAAGCTTTCTTT. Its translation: CASSILPGQMNTEAFF.

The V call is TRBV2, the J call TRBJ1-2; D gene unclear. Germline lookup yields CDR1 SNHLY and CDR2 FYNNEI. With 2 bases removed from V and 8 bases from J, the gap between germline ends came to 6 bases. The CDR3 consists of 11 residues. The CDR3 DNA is TGTGCCAGCAGTGAACGCGTGGGCTACACCTTC. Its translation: CASSERVGYTF.

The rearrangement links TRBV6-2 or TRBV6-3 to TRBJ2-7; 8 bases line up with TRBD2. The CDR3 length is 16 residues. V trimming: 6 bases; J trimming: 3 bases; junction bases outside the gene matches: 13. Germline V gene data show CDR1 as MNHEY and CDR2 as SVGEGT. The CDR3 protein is CASSWARGGNDYEQYF. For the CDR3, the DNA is TGTGCCAGCAGCTGGGCTCGGGGGGGGAACGACTACGAGCAGTACTTC.